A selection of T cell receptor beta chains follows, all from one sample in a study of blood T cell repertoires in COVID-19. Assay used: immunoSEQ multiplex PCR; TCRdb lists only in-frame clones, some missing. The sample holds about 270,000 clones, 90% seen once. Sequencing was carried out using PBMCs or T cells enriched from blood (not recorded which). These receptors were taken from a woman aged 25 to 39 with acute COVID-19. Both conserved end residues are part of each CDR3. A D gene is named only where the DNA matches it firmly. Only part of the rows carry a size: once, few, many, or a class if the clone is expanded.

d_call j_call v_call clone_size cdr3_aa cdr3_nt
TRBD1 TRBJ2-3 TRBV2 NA CASSMGQATDTQYF TGTGCCAGCAGCATGGGACAGGCAACAGATACGCAGTATTTT
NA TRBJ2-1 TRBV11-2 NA CASASPGRSYNEQFF TGTGCCAGCGCCTCCCCGGGGAGATCCTACAATGAGCAGTTCTTC
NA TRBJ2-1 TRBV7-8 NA CASSPQDRYNEQFF TGTGCCAGCAGCCCCCAGGACAGATACAATGAGCAGTTCTTC
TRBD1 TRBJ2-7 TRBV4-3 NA CASSQTTGTGGYEQYF TGCGCCAGCAGCCAAACGACCGGGACAGGAGGCTACGAGCAGTACTTC
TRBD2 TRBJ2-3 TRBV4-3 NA CASSQDVAGETDTQYF TGCGCCAGCAGCCAAGATGTAGCGGGAGAGACAGATACGCAGTATTTT
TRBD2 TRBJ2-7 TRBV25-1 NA CASSLGLAATYEQYF TGTGCCAGCAGTCTCGGACTAGCGGCTACCTACGAGCAGTACTTC
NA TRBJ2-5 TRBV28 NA CASRRQDQETQYF TGTGCCAGCAGGAGACAGGACCAAGAGACCCAGTACTTC
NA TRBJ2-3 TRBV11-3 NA CASSLDSGVDTQYF TGTGCCAGCAGCTTAGATTCCGGGGTGGATACGCAGTATTTT
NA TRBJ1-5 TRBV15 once CATELDRDTNQPQHF TGTGCCACCGAGTTAGACCGGGACACAAATCAGCCCCAGCATTTT
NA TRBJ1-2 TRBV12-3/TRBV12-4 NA CASSGPATHGYTF TGTGCCAGCAGTGGGCCGGCGACCCATGGCTACACCTTC
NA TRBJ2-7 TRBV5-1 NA CASSPRGYEQYF TGCGCCAGCAGTCCCCGGGGCTACGAGCAGTACTTC
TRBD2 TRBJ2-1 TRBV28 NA CATNGLAGVSYNEQFF TGTGCCACCAACGGACTAGCGGGTGTCTCCTACAATGAGCAGTTCTTC
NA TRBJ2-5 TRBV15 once CATSRDSQETQYF TGTGCCACCAGCCGCGACAGCCAAGAGACCCAGTACTTC
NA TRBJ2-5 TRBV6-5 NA CASSRGLLEETQYF TGTGCCAGCAGCCGCGGACTACTCGAAGAGACCCAGTACTTC
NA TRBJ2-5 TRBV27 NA CASSQDQETQYF TGTGCCAGCAGTCAGGATCAAGAGACCCAGTACTTC
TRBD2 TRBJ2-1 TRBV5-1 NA CASSMGLAGGADNEQFF TGCGCCAGCAGCATGGGACTAGCGGGAGGGGCAGACAATGAGCAGTTCTTC
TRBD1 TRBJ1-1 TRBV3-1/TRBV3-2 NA CASSSRTGTNTEAFF TGTGCCAGCAGCTCCCGGACAGGGACGAACACTGAAGCTTTCTTT
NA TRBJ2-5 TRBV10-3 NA CAISEMRQGLQETQYF TGTGCCATCAGTGAGATGAGACAGGGACTGCAAGAGACCCAGTACTTC
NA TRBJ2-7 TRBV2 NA CASSEAQYEQYF TGTGCCAGCAGTGAAGCGCAGTACGAGCAGTACTTC
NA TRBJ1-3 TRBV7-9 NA CASSFPRVTEGNTIYF TGTGCCAGCAGCTTTCCCAGGGTTACTGAAGGAAACACCATATATTTT
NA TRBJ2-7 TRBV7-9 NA CASSLGTVPEQYF TGTGCCAGCAGCCTAGGTACAGTTCCCGAGCAGTACTTC
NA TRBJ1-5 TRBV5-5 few CASSLGIGDQPQHF TGTGCCAGCAGCTTGGGGATCGGGGATCAGCCCCAGCATTTT
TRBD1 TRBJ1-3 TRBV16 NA CASSQWGTGQGDNTIYF TGTGCCAGCAGCCAATGGGGTACAGGACAGGGCGACAACACCATATATTTT
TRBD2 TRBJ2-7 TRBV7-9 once CASSSFTSGRVHEQYF TGTGCCAGCAGCTCATTCACCAGCGGGAGGGTACACGAGCAGTACTTC
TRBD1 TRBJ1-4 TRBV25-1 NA CASTTGGSANEKLFF TGTGCCAGCACGACAGGGGGCTCGGCTAATGAAAAACTGTTTTTT
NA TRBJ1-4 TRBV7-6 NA CASSLLDEKLFF TGTGCCAGCAGCTTACTTGATGAAAAACTGTTTTTT
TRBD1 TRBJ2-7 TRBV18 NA CASSSLRDRGPYEQYF TGTGCCAGCTCGTCCCTCCGGGACAGGGGGCCCTACGAGCAGTACTTC
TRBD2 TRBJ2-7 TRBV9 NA CASSVGVLSGVSYEQYF TGTGCCAGCAGCGTAGGGGTCCTAAGCGGGGTAAGCTACGAGCAGTACTTC
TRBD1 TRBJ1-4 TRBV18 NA CASSPRTGGGEKLFF TGTGCCAGCTCACCGAGGACAGGGGGTGGAGAAAAACTGTTTTTT
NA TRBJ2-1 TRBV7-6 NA CASSLEAGVREQFF TGTGCCAGCAGCTTAGAGGCAGGGGTGCGTGAGCAGTTCTTC